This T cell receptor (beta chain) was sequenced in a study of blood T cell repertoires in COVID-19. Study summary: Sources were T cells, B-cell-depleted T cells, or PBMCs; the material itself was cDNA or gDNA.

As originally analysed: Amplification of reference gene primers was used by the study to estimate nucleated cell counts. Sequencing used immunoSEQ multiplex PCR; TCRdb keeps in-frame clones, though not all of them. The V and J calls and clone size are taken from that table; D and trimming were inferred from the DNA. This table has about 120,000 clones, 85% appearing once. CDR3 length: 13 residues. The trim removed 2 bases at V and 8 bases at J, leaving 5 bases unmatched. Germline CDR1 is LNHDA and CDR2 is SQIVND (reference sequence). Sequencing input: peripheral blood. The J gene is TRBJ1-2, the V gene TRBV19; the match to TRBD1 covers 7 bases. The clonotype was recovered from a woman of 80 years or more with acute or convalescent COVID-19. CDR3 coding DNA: TGTGCCAGTAGTATACTACAGGGGAACGGCTACACCTTC. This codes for CASSILQGNGYTF. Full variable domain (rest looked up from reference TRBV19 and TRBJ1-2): DGGITQSPKYLFRKEGQNVTLSCEQNLNHDAMYWYRQDPGQGLRLIYYSQIVNDFQKGDIAEGYSVSREKKESFPLTVTSAQKNPTAFYLCASSILQGNGYTFGSGTRLTVV.